A selection of T cell receptor beta chains follows, all from one sample in a study of T cell responses to AZD1222 COVID-19 vaccine. The method was immunoSEQ multiplex PCR; TCRdb's version includes in-frame clones alone and lacks a portion of them. The table includes 50,000 to 65,000 clones, roughly 87% detected once. The source material was peripheral blood, sampled 28 days after the second AZD1222 dose. The receptor set was obtained from an adult who received the AZD1222 COVID-19 vaccine. The CDR3 runs from the conserved cysteine through the conserved F or W. The D gene is left open where the match is weak. Only part of the rows carry a size: once, few, many, or a class if the clone is expanded.

clone size	V gene	J gene	D gene	CDR3 protein	CDR3 DNA
NA	TRBV24-1	TRBJ1-2	NA	CATSVPPRGSYGYTF	TGTGCCACCAGTGTTCCCCCCAGGGGTTCCTATGGCTACACCTTC
NA	TRBV10-3	TRBJ1-6	TRBD1	CAISEPRTGADSPLHF	TGTGCCATCAGTGAGCCCCGGACAGGGGCGGATTCACCCCTCCACTTT
NA	TRBV5-8	TRBJ2-1	TRBD1	CASRGDRYNEQFF	TGTGCCAGCAGGGGGGACAGATACAATGAGCAGTTCTTC
NA	TRBV27	TRBJ2-6	NA	CASSSGANVLTF	TGTGCCAGCAGTTCCGGGGCCAACGTCCTGACTTTC
NA	TRBV6-5	TRBJ1-2	NA	CASRTTGGGYTF	TGTGCCAGCAGGACAACAGGAGGTGGCTACACCTTC
NA	TRBV7-9	TRBJ1-3	NA	CASSFGGLGSGNTIYF	TGTGCCAGCAGCTTTGGGGGTTTGGGCTCTGGAAACACCATATATTTT
few	TRBV11-3	TRBJ2-3	TRBD1	CASSPKSGTGGGDTQYF	TGTGCCAGCAGCCCGAAGTCTGGGACAGGGGGCGGAGATACGCAGTATTTT
NA	TRBV5-4	TRBJ1-2	NA	CASSRDNYGYTF	TGTGCCAGCAGCCGCGACAACTATGGCTACACCTTC
NA	TRBV7-8	TRBJ2-7	TRBD1	CASSHRDRYYEQYF	TGTGCCAGCAGCCACCGGGACAGATACTACGAGCAGTACTTC
NA	TRBV9	TRBJ2-5	TRBD1	CASSADRGQEETQYF	TGTGCCAGCAGCGCGGACAGGGGGCAGGAAGAGACCCAGTACTTC
NA	TRBV4-1	TRBJ1-4	NA	CASSQGTALGEKLFF	TGCGCCAGCAGCCAGGGTACAGCCCTGGGAGAGAAACTGTTTTTT
NA	TRBV9	TRBJ2-2	NA	CASSVAGTFTGELFF	TGTGCCAGCAGCGTTGCCGGGACGTTCACCGGGGAGCTGTTTTTT
few	TRBV11-2	TRBJ2-2	TRBD1	CASSLMGQGIGGELFF	TGTGCCAGCAGCTTAATGGGACAGGGTATCGGTGGGGAGCTGTTTTTT
NA	TRBV27	TRBJ2-1	NA	CASRFGGTSYNEQFF	TGTGCCAGCAGGTTCGGGGGTACTAGTTACAATGAGCAGTTCTTC
once	TRBV7-9	TRBJ2-2	TRBD1	CATTRQGAGGELFF	TGTGCCACCACCCGACAGGGGGCCGGCGGGGAGCTGTTTTTT
few	TRBV7-2	TRBJ1-4	NA	CASTPGTTNEKLFF	TGTGCCAGCACCCCGGGCACAACTAATGAAAAACTGTTTTTT
NA	TRBV7-2	TRBJ1-2	NA	CASSPSGGSYGYTF	TGTGCCAGCAGCCCTAGCGGGGGGTCGTATGGCTACACCTTC
NA	TRBV6-6	TRBJ1-1	NA	CASSSIRGKEAFF	TGTGCCAGCAGCTCCATCCGGGGGAAGGAAGCTTTCTTT
NA	TRBV7-2	TRBJ2-7	TRBD1	CASNLRAGTGGYEQYF	TGTGCCAGCAACCTTAGGGCCGGGACAGGGGGGTACGAGCAGTACTTC
NA	TRBV19	TRBJ2-1	TRBD1	CASSPGTGEYNEQFF	TGTGCCAGTAGTCCCGGGACAGGGGAATACAATGAGCAGTTCTTC
NA	TRBV4-1	TRBJ1-6	NA	CASSQDRGSSRGSPLHF	TGCGCCAGCAGCCAAGATCGAGGCAGCTCCAGGGGTTCACCCCTCCACTTT
NA	TRBV29-1	TRBJ1-5	NA	CSVQEQLNQPQHF	TGCAGCGTTCAGGAACAGCTCAATCAGCCCCAGCATTTT
NA	TRBV7-9	TRBJ1-2	NA	CASVEQMGYTF	TGTGCCAGCGTGGAGCAGATGGGCTACACCTTC
NA	TRBV5-6	TRBJ2-1	NA	CASSLGGSSDEQFF	TGTGCCAGCAGCTTGGGCGGTAGTTCGGATGAGCAGTTCTTC
few	TRBV28	TRBJ2-7	TRBD2	CASSFWTGGSGSPHEQYF	TGTGCCAGCAGTTTCTGGACGGGGGGTAGCGGGAGCCCCCACGAGCAGTACTTC
NA	TRBV6-5	TRBJ2-4	NA	CASSRGAKNIQYF	TGTGCCAGCAGTCGGGGGGCCAAAAACATTCAGTACTTC
NA	TRBV21-1	TRBJ1-6	NA	CASSKVRSLNSPLHF	TGTGCCAGCAGCAAAGTTCGGAGTCTTAATTCACCCCTCCACTTT
NA	TRBV7-9	TRBJ1-2	NA	CASSLDLDSNYGYTF	TGTGCCAGCAGCTTAGACTTGGACAGTAACTATGGCTACACCTTC
NA	TRBV5-6	TRBJ2-7	NA	CASSPGPQTYEQYF	TGTGCCAGCAGCCCGGGACCGCAGACCTACGAGCAGTACTTC
NA	TRBV27	TRBJ2-7	TRBD2	CASSLYTSGSPYEQYF	TGTGCCAGCAGTTTATATACTAGCGGGAGCCCCTACGAGCAGTACTTC
NA	TRBV5-1	TRBJ2-7	NA	CASSLEREFLDEQYF	TGCGCCAGCAGCTTGGAACGCGAATTTCTAGACGAGCAGTACTTC
NA	TRBV27	TRBJ2-3	NA	CASSTPGHPTDTQYF	TGTGCCAGCAGTACCCCGGGACACCCCACAGATACGCAGTATTTT
few	TRBV6-1	TRBJ1-1	NA	CASSEETEAFF	TGTGCCAGCAGTGAAGAAACTGAAGCTTTCTTT
NA	TRBV3-1/TRBV3-2	TRBJ2-1	TRBD2	CASSLYGRERGNEQFF	TGTGCCAGCAGCCTGTATGGGCGGGAGAGGGGCAATGAGCAGTTCTTC
NA	TRBV28	TRBJ1-2	NA	CASSLYRPRWDGYTF	TGTGCCAGCAGTTTATATCGCCCCCGCTGGGATGGCTACACCTTC
NA	TRBV6-2/TRBV6-3	TRBJ2-3	NA	CASSFFPDTQYF	TGTGCCAGCAGTTTCTTTCCAGATACGCAGTATTTT
NA	TRBV10-3	TRBJ2-3	NA	CAISEGRTGSSYTQYF	TGTGCCATCAGTGAAGGCAGGACGGGGTCTTCGTATACGCAGTATTTT
few	TRBV27	TRBJ2-2	NA	CASSLGSSYTGELFF	TGTGCCAGCAGTTTGGGAAGCTCCTACACCGGGGAGCTGTTTTTT
NA	TRBV25-1	TRBJ1-5	TRBD1	CASSDLGQGDDQPQHF	TGTGCCAGCAGTGACCTCGGACAGGGGGATGATCAGCCCCAGCATTTT
NA	TRBV6-2/TRBV6-3	TRBJ2-5	NA	CASSYGETQYF	TGTGCCAGCAGTTACGGAGAGACCCAGTACTTC
NA	TRBV5-4	TRBJ2-7	TRBD1	CASSPGQASYEQYF	TGTGCCAGCAGCCCGGGACAGGCGTCCTACGAGCAGTACTTC
NA	TRBV7-9	TRBJ1-1	NA	CASSISLGGTEAFF	TGTGCCAGCAGCATCAGCCTCGGAGGGACTGAAGCTTTCTTT
NA	TRBV11-2	TRBJ2-7	TRBD2	CASSSLAGVGPYEQYF	TGTGCCAGCAGCTCGTTAGCGGGAGTGGGACCCTACGAGCAGTACTTC
NA	TRBV6-5	TRBJ2-7	NA	CATGPAGYEQYF	TGTGCCACAGGACCTGCAGGCTACGAGCAGTACTTC
NA	TRBV28	TRBJ1-5	TRBD1	CASSSPTGGANQPQHF	TGTGCCAGCAGTTCGCCAACAGGGGGGGCGAATCAGCCCCAGCATTTT
NA	TRBV29-1	TRBJ1-1	TRBD1	CSVQTGGNTEAFF	TGCAGCGTCCAGACAGGGGGGAACACTGAAGCTTTCTTT
NA	TRBV19	TRBJ1-3	NA	CASSIPDRLSGNTIYF	TGTGCCAGTAGTATCCCCGACAGGCTCTCTGGAAACACCATATATTTT
NA	TRBV27	TRBJ2-2	NA	CASSSDSWNTGELFF	TGTGCCAGCAGTTCGGACAGCTGGAACACCGGGGAGCTGTTTTTT
NA	TRBV7-6	TRBJ2-7	NA	CASSLAPGPISYEQYF	TGTGCCAGCAGCTTAGCCCCGGGACCGATCTCCTACGAGCAGTACTTC
once	TRBV6-6	TRBJ2-5	NA	CASSPQGGETQYF	TGTGCCAGCAGTCCACAGGGTGGGGAGACCCAGTACTTC